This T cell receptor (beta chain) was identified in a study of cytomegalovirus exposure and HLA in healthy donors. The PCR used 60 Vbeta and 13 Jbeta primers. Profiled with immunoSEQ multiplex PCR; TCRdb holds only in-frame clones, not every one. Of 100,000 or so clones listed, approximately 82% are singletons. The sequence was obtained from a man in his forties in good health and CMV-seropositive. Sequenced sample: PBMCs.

CDR3 loop: CASSSSTGLYSGNTIYF. The CDR3 region has the DNA TGTGCCAGCAGCTCTTCGACAGGGCTCTACTCTGGAAACACCATATATTTT. The J gene is TRBJ1-3, the V gene TRBV7-9; the match to TRBD1 covers 7 bases. Germline trimming cut 4 bases from V and 0 bases from J; bases unmatched to any gene: 9. The length of the CDR3 is 17 residues. CDR1 and CDR2 (germline): SEHNR, FQNEAQ (reference sequence). The full variable domain, rest sourced from reference TRBV7-9 and TRBJ1-3, is DTGVSQNPRHKITKRGQNVTFRCDPISEHNRLYWYRQTLGQGPEFLTYFQNEAQLEKSRLLSDRFSAERPKGSFSTLEIQRTEQGDSAMYLCASSSSTGLYSGNTIYFGEGSWLTVV.